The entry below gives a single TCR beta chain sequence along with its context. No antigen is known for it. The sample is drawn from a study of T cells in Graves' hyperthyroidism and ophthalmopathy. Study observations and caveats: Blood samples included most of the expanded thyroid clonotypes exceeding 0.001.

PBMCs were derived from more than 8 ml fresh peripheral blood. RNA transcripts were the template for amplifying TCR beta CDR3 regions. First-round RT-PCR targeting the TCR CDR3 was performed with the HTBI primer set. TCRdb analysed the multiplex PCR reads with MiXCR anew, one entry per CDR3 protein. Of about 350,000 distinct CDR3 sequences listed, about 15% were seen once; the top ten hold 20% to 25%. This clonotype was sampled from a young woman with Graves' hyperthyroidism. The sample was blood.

CDR3: CASSPRWTGVDYGYTF. DNA for the CDR3: TGTGCCAGTAGTCCCCGCTGGACAGGGGTGGACTATGGCTACACCTTC. This chain links TRBV19 with TRBJ1-2; 9 bases line up with TRBD1. Germline V lookup: CDR1 LNHDA, CDR2 SQIVND (reference sequence). The trim removed 5 bases at V and 3 bases at J, leaving 10 bases unmatched. CDR3 length: 16 amino acids.